This TCR gamma chain was obtained from a study of intestinal T cells in coeliac disease. Study-level information: In the TRG cohort, coeliac patients were much younger than controls. Broader study findings: TRD kmer-based clustering correctly classified all 22 biopsies in training, with reported leave-one-out accuracy of roughly 91%. CDR3 sequence counts may reflect PCR duplicates rather than true repeats. Each sample likely lost a proportion of TCR sequences from degraded FFPE DNA.

LymphoTrack primers amplified TRG sequences from about 0.2 ug of biopsy DNA. TCRdb re-called the multiplex PCR reads through CATT. This sample has about 630 gamma-chain clones; about 51% occur once, and the top ten carry 18%. Each case's genomic DNA was extracted from ten roughly 5-µm formalin-fixed paraffin-embedded scrolls. Trimming removed 0 bases from V and 3 bases from J; junction bases left unmatched: 5. The CDR3 length is 14 residues. CDR1 is VTNTFY, CDR2 YDVSTARD, per germline (reference sequence). As regards this clone: Its antigen is not identified. The TCRdb protein, from a much larger clone, departs from this DNA's translation at residue 8, likely by read error; the protein shown derives from the DNA.

This TCR was recovered from a human donor with celiac disease. Sequencing was carried out using a duodenal biopsy. The chain is built from TRGV3 and TRGJ1 or TRGJ2. CDR3 sequence reads: CATWDRLGYYKKLF. For the CDR3, the DNA is TGTGCCACCTGGGACAGGCTGGGTTATTATAAGAAACTCTTT.